Below, 20 T cell receptor beta chains from the same sample are listed, as sequenced in a study of CD8 T cells in cerebrospinal fluid in Alzheimer's disease. TCRdb re-analyzed the 10x single-cell sequencing reads; it lists each CDR3 protein once, without DNA. The sample totals 950 to 1,500 distinct CDR3 sequences. The sequencing sample was made of cerebrospinal fluid. These receptors were obtained from a human donor in good health.

This clonotype shows up as medium-sized (0.01 to 0.1%) by frequency. The V and J genes are TRBV29-1 and TRBJ2-3. Germline values: CDR1 SQVTM, CDR2 ANQGSEA. CDR3 length: 13 amino acids. The chain's CDR3 is CSVTTGLGDTQYF.

Considering frequency, this clonotype is large (0.1 to 1%). The chain uses TRBV7-2 and TRBJ1-5; the TCRdb call, TRBD1, lacks DNA for checking. The CDR3 contains 13 residues. Germline V lookup: CDR1 SGHTA, CDR2 FQGNSA. The CDR3 sequence: CASSRAPNQPQHF. The full variable domain, in which reference TRBV7-2 and TRBJ1-5 provide the parts outside the CDR3, is GAGVSQSPSNKVTEKGKDVELRCDPISGHTALYWYRQSLGQGLEFLIYFQGNSAPDKSGLPSDRFSAERTGGSVSTLTIQRTQQEDSAVYLCASSRAPNQPQHFGDGTRLSIL.

Measured by frequency, this clonotype is medium-sized. The chain carries TRBV20-1 and TRBJ2-7; absent DNA, TCRdb's TRBD2 call cannot be checked. The CDR3 spans 15 residues. Germline V gives CDR1 DFQATT, CDR2 SNEGSKA (reference sequence). CDR3 amino acids: CSADGLAGGDYEQYF.

Measured by frequency, this clonotype is large (0.1 to 1%). The CDR3 loop reads CASSSGGPPIYF. The J gene is TRBJ1-3, the V gene TRBV7-8. The CDR3 has 12 residues. Germline CDR1 reads SGHVS; CDR2 reads FQNEAQ.

This clonotype is deemed medium-sized by its frequency. The genes are TRBV5-1 and TRBJ1-1. The CDR3 runs 16 residues. The V gene's germline CDR1 is SGHRS and CDR2 YFSETQ. CDR3 sequence: CASSLLEGVMNTEAFF.

Judged by frequency, this clonotype is medium-sized. The V call is TRBV5-4, the J call TRBJ2-7; without DNA, the TCRdb call of TRBD2 cannot be checked. The CDR3 covers 15 residues. The V gene's germline CDR1 is SGHNT and CDR2 YYREEE (reference sequence). The CDR3 region is CASSRSSGRVNEQYF.

This clonotype ranks as large in terms of frequency. The chain combines TRBV29-1 with TRBJ1-2; lacking DNA, the TRBD1 call made by TCRdb goes unchecked. The CDR3 spans 14 residues. The V gene's germline CDR1 is SQVTM and CDR2 ANQGSEA. This CDR3 is CSVQQDSLLYGYTF.

By frequency, this clonotype is medium-sized. The V and J genes are TRBV7-2 and TRBJ2-7. CDR1 is SGHTA, CDR2 FQGNSA, per germline. The CDR3 runs 13 residues. This chain's CDR3 is CASSLPGSYEQYF.

Considering frequency, this clonotype is medium-sized. The V call is TRBV11-3, the J call TRBJ2-1. The CDR3 totals 13 residues. Germline CDR1 reads SGHNT; CDR2 reads YENEEA. The CDR3 here is CASSRGPRDEQFF.

Considering frequency, this clonotype is medium-sized. This sequence joins TRBV29-1 and TRBJ2-1; TCRdb designates TRBD1, a call that cannot be tested without DNA. Germline CDR1 reads SQVTM; CDR2 reads ANQGSEA. The CDR3 runs 13 residues. The chain's CDR3 is CSVDSTVGNEQFF.

By frequency, this clonotype registers large (0.1 to 1%). The chain links TRBV20-1 to TRBJ2-5; TCRdb outputs TRBD2, but without DNA this stays unchecked. The germline V gene encodes CDR1 DFQATT and CDR2 SNEGSKA (reference sequence). The CDR3 has 17 amino acids. The chain's CDR3 is CSAKRGLAGIRQETQYF.

This clonotype is large (0.1 to 1%) by frequency. V usage is TRBV9 and J usage is TRBJ1-1; no DNA is available, so the TRBD1 call from TCRdb remains unchecked. CDR1 is SGDLS, CDR2 YYNGEE, per germline. The CDR3 runs 17 residues. This chain's CDR3 is CASSVGRGSYWNTEAFF.

Its frequency marks this clonotype as medium-sized. CDR3: CASSQDWREADTQYF. V usage is TRBV4-3 and J usage is TRBJ2-3; the TCRdb D gene call, TRBD2, has no DNA to confirm it. Per germline, CDR1 LGHNA and CDR2 YSLEER. There are 15 residues in the CDR3.

This clonotype is identified as medium-sized from frequency. The gene calls are TRBV13 and TRBJ2-7; TCRdb reports TRBD1, a call that lacks DNA to check it against. The CDR3 loop spans 19 amino acids. Per the germline V gene, CDR1 is PRHDT and CDR2 is FYEKMQ (reference sequence). CDR3 sequence: CASSSKIGGGAGFPYEQYF.

Frequency places this clonotype as medium-sized. This chain's CDR3 is CSARGGTSGETQYF. The chain employs TRBV20-1 and TRBJ2-5; TCRdb's D call, TRBD2, is unchecked because there is no DNA. This CDR3 region has 14 residues. CDR1 and CDR2 (germline): DFQATT, SNEGSKA (reference sequence).

This clonotype is large by frequency. The rearrangement links TRBV20-1 to TRBJ2-7. Per the germline V gene, CDR1 is DFQATT and CDR2 is SNEGSKA (reference sequence). This CDR3 has 13 amino acids. The CDR3 spells CSALGRMSYEQYF.

This clonotype is identified as medium-sized from frequency. This chain links TRBV6-5 with TRBJ2-3; the TRBD1 assignment by TCRdb is unverifiable without DNA. This CDR3 region has 17 residues. From germline, CDR1 is MNHEY and CDR2 SVGAGI. The CDR3 region is CASSTPHPAGDTDTQYF.

This clonotype is called large based on its frequency. The chain couples TRBV19 to TRBJ1-1; TCRdb names TRBD1, which stays unverified in the absence of DNA. This CDR3 comprises 12 residues. From germline, CDR1 is LNHDA and CDR2 SQIVND (reference sequence). The CDR3 spells CASSIIGGEAFF.

In terms of frequency, this clonotype is large. CDR3: CASSFGTSASYEQYF. V gene TRBV11-2 combines with J gene TRBJ2-7; TCRdb indicates TRBD2, and absent DNA this call remains unverified. The germline CDR1 and CDR2 sequences are SGHAT and FQNNGV. This CDR3 is built from 15 residues.

This clonotype is identified as medium-sized from frequency. CDR3 sequence: CAWSGGGRLAFF. The chain joins TRBV30 to TRBJ1-1; TCRdb's assignment of TRBD1 cannot be checked, as there is no DNA. Looked up from germline, CDR1 is GTSNPN and CDR2 is SVGIG (reference sequence). The CDR3 runs to 12 residues.